A single sample gave rise to the 2 T cell receptor beta chains below, sequenced in a study of blood T cell repertoires in COVID-19. Only in-frame clones appear in the TCRdb table, and some are missing; sequencing was by immunoSEQ multiplex PCR. This sample has tens of thousands of clones, with approximately 85% found just once. The source material was peripheral blood. The source of these receptors is a man aged 40-49 years with acute or convalescent COVID-19.

J is TRBJ1-2 and V is TRBV12-3 or TRBV12-4; 8 nucleotides agree with TRBD1. The CDR3 totals 13 residues. V dropped 6 bases and J dropped 6; count of bases not matched to a gene: 6. The CDR3 protein is CASRPQGAHGYTF. The CDR3 nucleotides read TGTGCCAGCAGGCCCCAGGGGGCGCATGGCTACACCTTC.

The rearrangement links TRBV19 to TRBJ1-2, with 7 bases identical to TRBD1. Germline V gives CDR1 LNHDA, CDR2 SQIVND (reference sequence). The CDR3 length is 13 residues. Trimming at V came to 9 bases and at J to 7 bases, leaving 11 bases not matched to a gene. DNA of the CDR3: TGTGCCAGCCGAGTGACAGGGATACGTGGCTACACCTTC. Translating it yields CASRVTGIRGYTF.